A selection of T cell receptor beta chains follows, all from one sample in a study of siplizumab effects on memory and regulatory T cells. Some clones are missing from TCRdb's copy, which holds only in-frame ones; the method was immunoSEQ multiplex PCR. The sample includes around 83,000 clones, around 89% seen only once; the top ten take roughly 15%. Sequenced: CD4+ T cells sorted from blood. The receptors here all came from a human donor in good health. Each CDR3 is given with its conserved first and last residue. Fields, in order: J gene, clone size, V gene, D gene, CDR3 DNA, CDR3 protein. The D gene is left open where the match is weak. Clone size appears in some rows only: once, few, many, or a class for an expanded clone.

>TRBJ2-7|.|TRBV7-2|TRBD2
TGTGCCAGCAGATTACTAGCGGGAGGGCATGACGAGCAGTACTTC
CASRLLAGGHDEQYF
>TRBJ2-1|.|TRBV7-9|TRBD2
TGTGCCAGCAGATCTAGCGGAAGGAATGAGCAGTTCTTC
CASRSSGRNEQFF
>TRBJ1-2|.|TRBV6-5|.
TGTGCCAGCAGTTCCCTGGGAGGCTACACCTTC
CASSSLGGYTF
>TRBJ2-7|.|TRBV5-1|TRBD1
TGCGCCAGCAGCTTGGCTCCCTGGGACAGCTCCTACGAGCAGTACTTC
CASSLAPWDSSYEQYF
>TRBJ2-1|.|TRBV29-1|.
TGCAGCGTTGAGCCGGGGGGCTACCTAAAAGACAGCTCCTACAATGAGCAGTTCTTC
CSVEPGGYLKDSSYNEQFF
>TRBJ2-7|.|TRBV18|.
TGTGCCAGCTCACCACCTCGACAGGGGAGGGTCTACGAGCAGTACTTC
CASSPPRQGRVYEQYF
>TRBJ1-4|.|TRBV4-2|.
TGTGCCAGCAGCCAAGATGCCAGGGGTGCAGCTAATGAAAAACTGTTTTTT
CASSQDARGAANEKLFF
>TRBJ2-5|.|TRBV30|TRBD2
TGTGCCTGGAGTGGTAGCGGGAGAGGAGAGACCCAGTACTTC
CAWSGSGRGETQYF
>TRBJ2-5|.|TRBV19|TRBD2
TGTGCCAGTAGTATAGGTGCGGGAGGAGAGACCCAGTACTTC
CASSIGAGGETQYF
>TRBJ2-5|.|TRBV7-2|TRBD1
TGTGCCAGCAGCTTCGATATTACAGGGGGCTCTCAAAATCCCAACTTC
CASSFDITGGSQNPNF
>TRBJ2-5|few|TRBV30|TRBD2
TGTGCCTGGGGGGATCGACTAGCGGGAGCCGGGGTGACCCAGTACTTC
CAWGDRLAGAGVTQYF
>TRBJ2-2|.|TRBV5-1|.
TGCGCCAGTCGGTTAACCGGGGAGCTGTTTTTT
CASRLTGELFF
>TRBJ1-1|.|TRBV30|.
TGTGCCTGGAGTAAGGATTTGGATACTGAAGCTTTCTTT
CAWSKDLDTEAFF
>TRBJ2-7|.|TRBV19|.
TGTGCCAGTAGTGCATCCTCTAGGACACGGAAGACCTACGAGCAGTACTTC
CASSASSRTRKTYEQYF
>TRBJ2-5|.|TRBV5-5|.
TGTGCCAGCAGCGGGACGCCGCAAGAGACCCAGTACTTC
CASSGTPQETQYF
>TRBJ2-3|.|TRBV19|TRBD2
TGTGCCAGTAGTGGGGGACTAGCGGGAGATACGCAGTATTTT
CASSGGLAGDTQYF